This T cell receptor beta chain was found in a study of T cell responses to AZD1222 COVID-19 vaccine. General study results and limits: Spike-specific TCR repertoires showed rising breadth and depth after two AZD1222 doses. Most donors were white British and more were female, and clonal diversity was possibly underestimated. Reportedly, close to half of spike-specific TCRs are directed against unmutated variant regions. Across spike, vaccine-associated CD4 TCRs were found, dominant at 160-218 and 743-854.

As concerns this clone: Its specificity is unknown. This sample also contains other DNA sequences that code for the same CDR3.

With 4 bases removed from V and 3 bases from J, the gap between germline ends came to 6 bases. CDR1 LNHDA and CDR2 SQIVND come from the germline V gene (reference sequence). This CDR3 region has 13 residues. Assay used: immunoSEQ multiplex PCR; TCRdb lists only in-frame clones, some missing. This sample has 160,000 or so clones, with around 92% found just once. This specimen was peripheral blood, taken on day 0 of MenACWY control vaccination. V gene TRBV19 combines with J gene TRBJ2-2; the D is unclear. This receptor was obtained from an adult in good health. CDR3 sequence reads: CASSRGYTGELFF. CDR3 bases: TGTGCCAGTAGTAGGGGATACACCGGGGAGCTGTTTTTT.